This is a list of T cell receptor beta chains from one sample in a study of human CD8 memory T cell subsets. TCRdb reprocessed the 5' RACE reads, keeping one entry per CDR3 protein, no DNA. This repertoire includes approximately 9,300 distinct CDR3 sequences. The sequencing input was CD8+ T cells from PBMCs. These receptors originate from a human donor in good health. Both conserved end residues are part of each CDR3. Clone size, where shown, is once, few, many, or a class for clones that have expanded.

V gene	J gene	clone size	CDR3 protein
TRBV11-2	TRBJ2-7	-	CASSLASSYEQYF
TRBV7-6	TRBJ2-7	-	CASSLGTSGVYEQYF
TRBV11-2	TRBJ2-1	-	CASSLGLAGDVYNEQFF
TRBV19	TRBJ1-3	medium-sized	CASSIYGASSGNTIYF
TRBV6-1	TRBJ1-1	-	CASSPWGPVEAFF
TRBV12-3/TRBV12-4	TRBJ1-3	medium-sized	CASSPPISGNTIYF
TRBV20-1	TRBJ2-1	medium-sized	CSAYATSGVDNEQFF
TRBV29-1	TRBJ2-7	-	CSVHPGKTEPYEQYF
TRBV7-2	TRBJ1-2	-	CASSLEPTNGPYTF
TRBV29-1	TRBJ1-2	medium-sized	CSAAGQGSYGYTF
TRBV9	TRBJ1-6	-	CASSVGEGPNSPLHF
TRBV15	TRBJ2-5	medium-sized	CATSRTTRDGPKETQYF
TRBV20-1	TRBJ1-2	-	CSARVTDLTNYGYTF
TRBV5-1	TRBJ2-7	-	CASSNRDRTYEQYF
TRBV28	TRBJ2-5	-	CASSLYGTGQETQYF
TRBV20-1	TRBJ2-1	-	CSAGGTGGFFGEQFF
TRBV6-2/TRBV6-3	TRBJ2-3	-	CASSSDSDADTQYF
TRBV9	TRBJ1-5	medium-sized	CASSPHGASNQPQHF
TRBV4-3	TRBJ1-1	-	CASSQQTGGGGTEAFF
TRBV14	TRBJ2-7	-	CASGQVTYEQYF
TRBV5-1	TRBJ2-7	-	CASSQTGDPYEQYF
TRBV5-1	TRBJ2-3	-	CASSPDSGTQYF
TRBV14	TRBJ2-1	-	CASSQDPVVSGYLSYNEQFF
TRBV4-3	TRBJ2-1	-	CASSQDWEVEQFF
TRBV20-1	TRBJ2-7	-	CSARGDREYHEQYF
TRBV28	TRBJ2-2	medium-sized	CASGRGSTGELFF
TRBV5-1	TRBJ2-5	-	CASSDRDRGTRETQYF
TRBV14	TRBJ2-1	-	CASSQVGQVNEQFF
TRBV28	TRBJ2-2	medium-sized	CASSPLSVLPGELFF
TRBV9	TRBJ2-7	-	CASSVETGGFEQYF
TRBV5-1	TRBJ1-5	medium-sized	CASSPGLSDQPQHF
TRBV5-1	TRBJ2-1	-	CASSLRRGNEQFF
TRBV29-1	TRBJ2-3	-	CSVDGLAGDSTDTQYF
TRBV19	TRBJ1-1	-	CASSRTVNTEAFF
TRBV20-1	TRBJ2-7	-	CSARDGASGRNTEQYF
TRBV28	TRBJ2-5	-	CASNKGGEETQYF
TRBV19	TRBJ2-3	-	CASSTHSGTSGYTQYF
TRBV4-3	TRBJ2-6	-	CASSQDRGSGANVLTF
TRBV20-1	TRBJ2-3	-	CSASLVGEYTQYF
TRBV7-6	TRBJ1-4	-	CASSPREEKLFF
TRBV7-3	TRBJ2-1	-	CASSPHSSNEQFF
TRBV30	TRBJ2-7	medium-sized	CAWRDGTFHEQYF
TRBV7-9	TRBJ1-1	-	CASSTRDSLNTEAFF
TRBV5-1	TRBJ2-5	-	CASSPTSGNQETQYF
TRBV7-3	TRBJ2-2	-	CASSPDPGLAGLAGELFF
TRBV12-3/TRBV12-4	TRBJ2-7	-	CASTGGWYYEQYF
TRBV19	TRBJ1-1	-	CASSERPGTEAFF
TRBV7-2	TRBJ2-7	-	CASSLWDSAYEQYF
TRBV12-3/TRBV12-4	TRBJ2-6	-	CASSPPSGANVLTF
TRBV29-1	TRBJ2-1	-	CSVPRGGAFEQFF
TRBV2	TRBJ2-1	-	CASRQDNEQFF
TRBV29-1	TRBJ2-1	-	CSVYELAESSYNEQFF
TRBV6-4	TRBJ2-3	-	CASSDRRGGDTQYF
TRBV25-1	TRBJ2-7	-	CASRGQSPEQYF
TRBV20-1	TRBJ2-3	-	CSARQGQVSSTDTQYF
TRBV4-2	TRBJ2-3	-	CASSQDMAGGPDTQYF
TRBV7-9	TRBJ2-7	-	CASSLRTYEQYF
TRBV19	TRBJ2-1	-	CASSVVVSAYNEQFF
TRBV5-1	TRBJ1-1	-	CASRRRDGATEAFF
TRBV7-9	TRBJ1-1	medium-sized	CASSPTGSPIEAFF